The rows below give T cell receptor beta chains drawn from one sample of a study of blood T cell repertoires in COVID-19. The data were produced by immunoSEQ multiplex PCR, yet TCRdb's version contains in-frame clones alone and is incomplete. Among a few hundred thousand clones listed, 90% were seen once. Sequencing input: PBMCs or T cells enriched from blood (not recorded which). These receptors all stem from a man aged 30 to 45 who had been exposed to COVID-19. Each CDR3 is given with its conserved first and last residue. D genes are given only for firm matches. Not every row has a clone size; where given, it reads once, few, many or a size class.

J gene: TRBJ2-3; D gene: TRBD2; clone size: .; V gene: TRBV5-6; CDR3 DNA: TGTGCCAGCAGCCCGCGGGGGGGCCAAGATACGCAGTATTTT; CDR3 protein: CASSPRGGQDTQYF
J gene: TRBJ2-5; D gene: .; clone size: .; V gene: TRBV14; CDR3 DNA: TGTGCCAGCAGCCATAGAGTAAAAGAGACCCAGTACTTC; CDR3 protein: CASSHRVKETQYF
J gene: TRBJ1-1; D gene: .; clone size: .; V gene: TRBV6-1; CDR3 DNA: TGTGCCAGCAGTGAAATTTCGGAAGCTTTCTTT; CDR3 protein: CASSEISEAFF
J gene: TRBJ1-5; D gene: TRBD1; clone size: .; V gene: TRBV7-2; CDR3 DNA: TGTGCCAGCAGCCTCCGGACAGGCTGGAGCAATCAGCCCCAGCATTTT; CDR3 protein: CASSLRTGWSNQPQHF
J gene: TRBJ2-6; D gene: TRBD1; clone size: few; V gene: TRBV5-1; CDR3 DNA: TGCGCCAGCAGCGGGGACGCCGCGACAGGGTCTGGGGCCAACGTCCTGACTTTC; CDR3 protein: CASSGDAATGSGANVLTF
J gene: TRBJ2-3; D gene: TRBD2; clone size: .; V gene: TRBV3-1/TRBV3-2; CDR3 DNA: TGTGCCAGCAGCCAAGTCGGCGGGGGGGCCTCATTAGGAGATACGCAGTATTTT; CDR3 protein: CASSQVGGGASLGDTQYF
J gene: TRBJ1-5; D gene: .; clone size: once; V gene: TRBV9; CDR3 DNA: TGTGCCAACCTACTGATCAATCAGCCCCAGCATTTT; CDR3 protein: CANLLINQPQHF
J gene: TRBJ1-2; D gene: TRBD1; clone size: .; V gene: TRBV6-5; CDR3 DNA: TGTGCCAGCAGCCAGACAGGGGCTAACTATGGCTACACCTTC; CDR3 protein: CASSQTGANYGYTF
J gene: TRBJ1-1; D gene: .; clone size: .; V gene: TRBV5-5; CDR3 DNA: TGTGCCAGCAGCTTGGTCCCAGGGGTGAACACTGAAGCTTTCTTT; CDR3 protein: CASSLVPGVNTEAFF
J gene: TRBJ1-6; D gene: TRBD1; clone size: few; V gene: TRBV14; CDR3 DNA: TGTGCCAGCAGCCCAAGACAGGGATCGGTTCCCCTCCACTTT; CDR3 protein: CASSPRQGSVPLHF
J gene: TRBJ1-2; D gene: .; clone size: .; V gene: TRBV3-1/TRBV3-2; CDR3 DNA: TGTGCCAGCAGCCAAGGTCCCTTCGAGGGCTACACCTTC; CDR3 protein: CASSQGPFEGYTF
J gene: TRBJ1-6; D gene: TRBD1; clone size: .; V gene: TRBV19; CDR3 DNA: TGTGCCAGCCGTGACAGGGGGCAGCGGAATTCACCCCTCCACTTT; CDR3 protein: CASRDRGQRNSPLHF
J gene: TRBJ1-6; D gene: .; clone size: .; V gene: TRBV6-5; CDR3 DNA: TGTGCCAGCAGTTCCCACCGGGACATAGTCAATTCACCCCTCCACTTT; CDR3 protein: CASSSHRDIVNSPLHF
J gene: TRBJ1-2; D gene: TRBD1; clone size: .; V gene: TRBV19; CDR3 DNA: TGTGCCAGTAAACGGGACAGGCGCATCGATGGCTACACCTTC; CDR3 protein: CASKRDRRIDGYTF
J gene: TRBJ1-5; D gene: .; clone size: .; V gene: TRBV4-1; CDR3 DNA: TGCGCCAGCAGCCAGCACCTAGGGAGAAACAATCAGCCCCAGCATTTT; CDR3 protein: CASSQHLGRNNQPQHF
J gene: TRBJ2-5; D gene: TRBD2; clone size: .; V gene: TRBV18; CDR3 DNA: TGTGCCAGCTCCCCTAACACTAGCGGGGGAAAGACCCAGTACTTC; CDR3 protein: CASSPNTSGGKTQYF
J gene: TRBJ1-4; D gene: TRBD1; clone size: .; V gene: TRBV27; CDR3 DNA: TGTGCCAGCAGTTTAAGGACAGGTTGGGATGAAAAACTGTTTTTT; CDR3 protein: CASSLRTGWDEKLFF
J gene: TRBJ1-1; D gene: TRBD1; clone size: .; V gene: TRBV13; CDR3 DNA: TGTGCCAGCAGCGCCCACAGGGGACACAGAATGAACACTGAAGCTTTCTTT; CDR3 protein: CASSAHRGHRMNTEAFF
J gene: TRBJ1-2; D gene: .; clone size: .; V gene: TRBV12-3/TRBV12-4; CDR3 DNA: TGTGCCAGCAGTTTTACCGGTGCGGGCTACACCTTC; CDR3 protein: CASSFTGAGYTF
J gene: TRBJ2-1; D gene: TRBD1; clone size: once; V gene: TRBV5-1; CDR3 DNA: TGCGCCAGCACTCGGACAGGGCGTATGAACAATGAGCAGTTCTTC; CDR3 protein: CASTRTGRMNNEQFF
J gene: TRBJ1-2; D gene: TRBD1; clone size: .; V gene: TRBV12-3/TRBV12-4; CDR3 DNA: TGTGCCAGCACCAATTCGGACAGGTTTGGCTACACCTTC; CDR3 protein: CASTNSDRFGYTF
J gene: TRBJ2-1; D gene: TRBD2; clone size: .; V gene: TRBV11-3; CDR3 DNA: TGTGCCAGCAGTTTAGAAATAATCGGACTAGCGGGTGGAGGGCAGTTCTTC; CDR3 protein: CASSLEIIGLAGGGQFF
J gene: TRBJ2-1; D gene: .; clone size: .; V gene: TRBV3-1/TRBV3-2; CDR3 DNA: TGTGCCAGCAGTCCCATTGGCGGGGCGCCCTACAATGAGCAGTTCTTC; CDR3 protein: CASSPIGGAPYNEQFF
J gene: TRBJ2-7; D gene: .; clone size: once; V gene: TRBV15; CDR3 DNA: TGTGCCACCAGCAGGGACCGGGGGACCTACGAGCAGTACTTC; CDR3 protein: CATSRDRGTYEQYF
J gene: TRBJ2-7; D gene: .; clone size: .; V gene: TRBV25-1; CDR3 DNA: TGTGCCAGCAGTGACCCCCAAGGGAGCTACGAGCAGTACTTC; CDR3 protein: CASSDPQGSYEQYF
J gene: TRBJ2-7; D gene: .; clone size: .; V gene: TRBV2; CDR3 DNA: TGTGCCAGCAGTGAGGGTACAGGAGACGAGCAGTACTTC; CDR3 protein: CASSEGTGDEQYF
J gene: TRBJ1-1; D gene: TRBD1; clone size: .; V gene: TRBV4-2; CDR3 DNA: TGTGCCAGCAGCCAAGCTTCGACAGGGGGTCATGAAGCTTTCTTT; CDR3 protein: CASSQASTGGHEAFF
J gene: TRBJ1-1; D gene: .; clone size: .; V gene: TRBV2; CDR3 DNA: TGTGCCAGCATCCCCTTAGGGGGAACAAGTGAAGCTTTCTTT; CDR3 protein: CASIPLGGTSEAFF
J gene: TRBJ2-2; D gene: .; clone size: .; V gene: TRBV3-1/TRBV3-2; CDR3 DNA: TGTGCCAGCAGCCAGTACCGGGGAGGGGAGCTGTTTTTT; CDR3 protein: CASSQYRGGELFF
J gene: TRBJ1-6; D gene: .; clone size: .; V gene: TRBV6-6; CDR3 DNA: TGTGCCAGCGCCGGGGGGGATTCACCCCTCCACTTT; CDR3 protein: CASAGGDSPLHF
J gene: TRBJ1-5; D gene: .; clone size: .; V gene: TRBV6-5; CDR3 DNA: TGTGCCACGGAGAAACGGAGGAGCAATCAGCCCCAGCATTTT; CDR3 protein: CATEKRRSNQPQHF